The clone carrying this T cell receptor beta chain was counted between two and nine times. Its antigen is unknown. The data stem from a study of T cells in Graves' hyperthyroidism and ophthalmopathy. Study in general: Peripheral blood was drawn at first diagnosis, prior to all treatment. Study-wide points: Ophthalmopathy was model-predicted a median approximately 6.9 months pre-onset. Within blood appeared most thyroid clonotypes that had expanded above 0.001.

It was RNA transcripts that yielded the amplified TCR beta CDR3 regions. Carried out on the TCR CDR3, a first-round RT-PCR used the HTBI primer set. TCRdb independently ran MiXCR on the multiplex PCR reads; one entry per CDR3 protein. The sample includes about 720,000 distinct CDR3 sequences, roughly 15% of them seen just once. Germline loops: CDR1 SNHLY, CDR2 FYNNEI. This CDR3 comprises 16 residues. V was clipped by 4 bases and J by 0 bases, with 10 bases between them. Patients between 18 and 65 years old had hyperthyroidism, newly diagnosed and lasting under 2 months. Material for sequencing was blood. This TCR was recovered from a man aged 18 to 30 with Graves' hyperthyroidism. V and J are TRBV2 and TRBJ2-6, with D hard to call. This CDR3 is CASSATRRSGANVLTF. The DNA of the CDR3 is TGTGCCAGCAGTGCCACCCGCCGCTCTGGGGCCAACGTCCTGACTTTC.